These 15 T cell receptor beta chains were sequenced from one sample in a study of metastatic and nonmetastatic thyroid tumors. TCRdb reanalyzed the PCR reads via MiXCR. The profile covers about 19,000 clones, with approximately 24% appearing a single time and about 3.3% taken by the ten largest. Patients underwent thyroid surgery, and none had received any treatment before it. The sample consisted of blood. Every receptor here comes from a male donor with papillary thyroid cancer or a benign thyroid nodule (not recorded which). Some clones in this sample may be carry-over from other donors' samples.

This clone is judged medium-sized. The V call is TRBV20-1, the J call TRBJ2-1, with 13 bases matching TRBD2. Germline lookup yields CDR1 DFQATT and CDR2 SNEGSKA (reference sequence). With 0 bases clipped from V and 7 bases from J, the junction kept 9 bases outside the gene matches. There are 17 residues in the CDR3. CDR3 coding DNA: TGCAGTGCTAGAGATGAAATGAGGACTAGCGGGGGTAATGAGCAGTTCTTC. This sequence encodes CSARDEMRTSGGNEQFF.

The chain joins TRBV6-2 or TRBV6-3 to TRBJ2-5; D is uncertain. The V and J ends lost 5 bases and 3 bases respectively, with 19 bases between them. The CDR3 loop spans 16 amino acids. Per the germline V gene, CDR1 is MNHEY and CDR2 is SVGEGT. The CDR3 region has the DNA TGTGCCAGCAGTCATCCTATTAGTAGGAGAGAAGAGACCCAGTACTTC. It translates to CASSHPISRREETQYF.

This clone has just a few counts. V is TRBV25-1 and J is TRBJ2-5, with D perhaps matching TRBD2 (5 bases). Trimming removed 2 bases at V and 1 base at J, with 14 bases between. This CDR3 spans 16 amino acids. The V gene's germline CDR1 is MGHDK and CDR2 SYGVNS. CDR3 sequence (DNA): TGTGCCAGCAGTGAAATCTCCGGCGAGGGCCAAGAGACCCAGTACTTC. It translates to CASSEISGEGQETQYF.

The chain employs TRBV4-1 and TRBJ1-2; D not certain. With 4 bases removed from V and 7 bases from J, the gap between germline ends came to 16 bases. Germline V gene sequence: CDR1 MGHRA, CDR2 YSYEKL. This CDR3 is built from 14 residues. CDR3 sequence: CASSLSRPSSGYTF. In DNA form, the CDR3 reads TGCGCCAGCAGCCTTTCTCGACCTTCAAGTGGCTACACCTTC.

This clone was observed at least ten times. V usage is TRBV3-1 and J usage is TRBJ1-4, with a tentative D call TRBD1 (5 bases). The germline V gene has CDR1 LGHDT and CDR2 YNNKEL (reference sequence). CDR3 length equals 15 residues. The V and J ends lost 4 bases and 3 bases respectively, with 12 bases between them. The CDR3 sequence: CASSRAQGSNEKLFF. In DNA, the CDR3 is TGTGCCAGCAGCCGAGCTCAGGGCTCTAATGAAAAACTGTTTTTT.

This clone was counted only a few times. The V gene is TRBV6-5, the J gene TRBJ1-1; possible D gene TRBD1, 5 bases. The CDR3 extends over 12 amino acids. Germline V gene sequence: CDR1 MNHEY, CDR2 SVGAGI. V dropped 2 bases and J dropped 11 bases, with 12 bases sitting between them. CDR3 sequence: CASSYEGLYAFF. The DNA for the CDR3 is TGTGCCAGCAGTTACGAGGGGCTTTATGCTTTCTTT.

This clone was found a few times. This rearrangement joins TRBV6-2 or TRBV6-3 to TRBJ1-5; D is possibly TRBD1 (5 bases). Germline CDR1 and CDR2: MNHEY and SVGEGT. The CDR3 has 17 amino acids. The V end was cut by 0 bases, the J end by 7 bases, with 19 bases between. This CDR3 is CASSYSTIQEPWQPQHF. DNA for the CDR3: TGTGCCAGCAGTTACTCTACAATACAGGAACCCTGGCAGCCCCAGCATTTT.

The J gene is TRBJ2-7, the V gene TRBV5-1; D may be TRBD1 (5 bases). This CDR3 spans 13 amino acids. The V end lost 1 base, the J end lost 3 bases, and 8 bases lay between the germline ends. Germline CDR1 reads SGHRS; CDR2 reads YFSETQ. In nucleotides, the CDR3 is TGCGCCAGCAGCTTGTTAGGGGACTACGAGCAGTACTTC. Residues: CASSLLGDYEQYF.

The rearrangement links TRBV11-2 to TRBJ2-3; D is unresolved. Germline V gives CDR1 SGHAT, CDR2 FQNNGV. This CDR3 has 15 amino acids. With 5 bases removed from V and 2 bases from J, the gap between germline ends came to 14 bases. This CDR3 reads CASSELERLTDTQYF. As DNA, the CDR3 is TGTGCCAGCAGCGAACTCGAGCGTCTCACAGATACGCAGTATTTT.

There are a few counts of this clone. The chain carries TRBV7-8 and TRBJ2-2; 9 nucleotides match TRBD2. V trimming: 2 bases; J trimming: 6 bases; junction bases outside the gene matches: 10. Germline CDR1 is SGHVS and CDR2 is FQNEAQ. This CDR3 comprises 17 residues. The CDR3 is CASSLPSGVNIAGELFF. CDR3 coding DNA: TGTGCCAGCAGCTTACCTAGCGGGGTGAATATCGCCGGGGAGCTGTTTTTT.

Notes on this clone: Other DNA sequences within the sample encode an identical CDR3. V usage is TRBV6-1 and J usage is TRBJ1-5; weak D call: TRBD1 (6 bases). The CDR3 length is 16 residues. In germline, CDR1 is MNHNS, CDR2 SASEGT. The V end lost 6 bases, the J end lost 2 bases, and 17 bases lay between the germline ends. CDR3 loop: CASSPRGVVGNQPQHF. In DNA form, the CDR3 reads TGTGCCAGCAGCCCAAGGGGGGTCGTAGGCAATCAGCCCCAGCATTTT.

The table lists this clone with a few counts. The rearrangement links TRBV6-1 to TRBJ1-1, with no clear D. The ends were cut back, 7 bases at V and 1 base at J, with 13 bases in the middle. CDR1 is MNHNS and CDR2 is SASEGT in the germline V gene. This CDR3 region has 14 residues. In nucleotides, the CDR3 is TGTGCCAGCAAACCTCCGATCGGGAACACTGAAGCTTTCTTT. It translates to CASKPPIGNTEAFF.

Within the sample, this clone is medium-sized (0.01 to 0.1%). This chain joins TRBV24-1 and TRBJ2-2; D unresolved. Germline loops: CDR1 KGHDR, CDR2 SFDVKD. Deletions cut 5 bases from V and 0 bases from J, with 9 bases between. The length of the CDR3 is 15 residues. The CDR3 region is CATSVGYANTGELFF. Here the CDR3 DNA reads TGTGCCACCAGTGTCGGATACGCGAACACCGGGGAGCTGTTTTTT.

The chain has TRBV6-6 and TRBJ2-7; 8 bases map to TRBD1. Germline V gives CDR1 MNHNY, CDR2 SVGAGI (reference sequence). Losses at the gene ends were 2 bases for V and 5 bases for J; bases not matched to a gene: 2. The CDR3 runs to 13 residues. The CDR3 sequence: CASSYGQGDEQYF. For the CDR3, the DNA is TGTGCCAGCAGTTACGGACAGGGCGACGAGCAGTACTTC.

This clone is categorized as medium-sized (0.01 to 0.1%). This CDR3 reads CASRQGVNYNSPLHF. CDR3 nucleotide sequence: TGTGCCAGCAGACAGGGGGTCAACTATAATTCACCCCTCCACTTT. This chain joins TRBV27 and TRBJ1-6; 8 bases are a match to TRBD1. CDR1 is MNHEY and CDR2 is SMNVEV in the germline V gene (reference sequence). The V and J ends lost 6 bases and 3 bases, in that order; junction bases with no gene match: 4. CDR3 length: 15 amino acids.